Below, one TCR beta chain is given with its context. The sample originates from a study of blood T cell repertoires in COVID-19. The CDR3 is 13 residues long. J lost 6 bases, V lost 5 bases, and 5 bases had no gene match. Germline CDR1 reads SGHNT; CDR2 reads YENEEA. In the original processing: Amplification with reference gene primers provided the estimates of nucleated cell counts. Here immunoSEQ multiplex PCR was the method, and the copy in TCRdb shows in-frame clones only, minus some. Clone size and V and J calls were adopted from that table, with D and trimming inferred from the DNA. The sample records 100,000 or so clones, approximately 84% being singletons.

The receptor was isolated from a woman aged 55-70 years with acute or convalescent COVID-19. The chain uses TRBV11-3 and TRBJ1-2, with 8 bases that match TRBD1. Sample: peripheral blood. CDR3 amino acids: CASSRQGADGYTF. For the CDR3, the DNA is TGTGCCAGCAGCCGGCAGGGGGCAGATGGCTACACCTTC. The full variable domain, rest sourced from reference TRBV11-3 and TRBJ1-2, is EAGVVQSPRYKIIEKKQPVAFWCNPISGHNTLYWYLQNLGQGPELLIRYENEEAVDDSQLPKDRFSAERLKGVDSTLKIQPAELGDSAVYLCASSRQGADGYTFGSGTRLTVV.